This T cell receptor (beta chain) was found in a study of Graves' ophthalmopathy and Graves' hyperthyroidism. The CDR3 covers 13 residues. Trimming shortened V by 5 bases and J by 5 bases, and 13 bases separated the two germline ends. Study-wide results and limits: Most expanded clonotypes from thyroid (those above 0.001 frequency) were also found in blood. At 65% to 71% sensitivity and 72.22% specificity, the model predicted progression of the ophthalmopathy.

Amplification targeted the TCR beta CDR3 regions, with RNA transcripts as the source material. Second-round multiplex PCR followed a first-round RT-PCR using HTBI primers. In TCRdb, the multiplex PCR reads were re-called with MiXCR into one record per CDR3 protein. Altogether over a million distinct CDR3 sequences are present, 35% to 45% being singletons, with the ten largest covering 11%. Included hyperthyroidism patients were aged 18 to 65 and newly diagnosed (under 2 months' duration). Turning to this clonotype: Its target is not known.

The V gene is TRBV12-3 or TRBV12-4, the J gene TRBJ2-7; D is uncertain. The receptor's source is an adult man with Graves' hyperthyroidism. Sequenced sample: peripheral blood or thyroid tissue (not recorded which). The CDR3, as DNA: TGTGCCAGCAGTCCCCAGCCAGGCCACGAGCAGTACTTC. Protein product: CASSPQPGHEQYF.